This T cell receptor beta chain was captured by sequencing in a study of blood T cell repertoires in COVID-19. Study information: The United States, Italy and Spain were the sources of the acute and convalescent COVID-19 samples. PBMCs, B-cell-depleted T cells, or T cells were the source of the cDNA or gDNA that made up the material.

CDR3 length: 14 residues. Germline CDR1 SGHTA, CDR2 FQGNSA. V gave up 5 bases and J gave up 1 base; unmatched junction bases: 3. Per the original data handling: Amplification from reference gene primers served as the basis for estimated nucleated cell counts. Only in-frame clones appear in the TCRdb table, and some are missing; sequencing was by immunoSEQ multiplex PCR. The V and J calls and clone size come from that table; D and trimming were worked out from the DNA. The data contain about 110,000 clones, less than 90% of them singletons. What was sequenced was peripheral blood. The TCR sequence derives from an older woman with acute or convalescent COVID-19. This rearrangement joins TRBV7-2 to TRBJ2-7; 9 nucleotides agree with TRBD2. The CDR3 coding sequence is TGTGCCAGCAGCCCGACTAGCGGATCCTACGAGCAGTACTTC. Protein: CASSPTSGSYEQYF.